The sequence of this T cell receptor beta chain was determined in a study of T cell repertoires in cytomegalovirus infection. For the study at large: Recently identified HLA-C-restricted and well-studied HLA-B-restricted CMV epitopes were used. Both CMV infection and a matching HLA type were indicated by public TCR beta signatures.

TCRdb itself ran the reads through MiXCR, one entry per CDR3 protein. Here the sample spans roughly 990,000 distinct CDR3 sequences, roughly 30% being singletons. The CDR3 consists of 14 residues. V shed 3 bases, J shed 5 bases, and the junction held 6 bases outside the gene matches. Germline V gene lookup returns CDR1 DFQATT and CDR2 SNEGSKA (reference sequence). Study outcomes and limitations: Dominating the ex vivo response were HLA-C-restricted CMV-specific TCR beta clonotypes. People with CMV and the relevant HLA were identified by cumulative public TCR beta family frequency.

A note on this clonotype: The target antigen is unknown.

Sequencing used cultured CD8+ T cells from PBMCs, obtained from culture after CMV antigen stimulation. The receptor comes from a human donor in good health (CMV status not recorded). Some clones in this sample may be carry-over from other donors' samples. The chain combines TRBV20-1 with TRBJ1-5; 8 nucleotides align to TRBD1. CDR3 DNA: TGCAGTGCTAGTTCCGGACAGGGAGATCAGCCCCAGCATTTT. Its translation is CSASSGQGDQPQHF.